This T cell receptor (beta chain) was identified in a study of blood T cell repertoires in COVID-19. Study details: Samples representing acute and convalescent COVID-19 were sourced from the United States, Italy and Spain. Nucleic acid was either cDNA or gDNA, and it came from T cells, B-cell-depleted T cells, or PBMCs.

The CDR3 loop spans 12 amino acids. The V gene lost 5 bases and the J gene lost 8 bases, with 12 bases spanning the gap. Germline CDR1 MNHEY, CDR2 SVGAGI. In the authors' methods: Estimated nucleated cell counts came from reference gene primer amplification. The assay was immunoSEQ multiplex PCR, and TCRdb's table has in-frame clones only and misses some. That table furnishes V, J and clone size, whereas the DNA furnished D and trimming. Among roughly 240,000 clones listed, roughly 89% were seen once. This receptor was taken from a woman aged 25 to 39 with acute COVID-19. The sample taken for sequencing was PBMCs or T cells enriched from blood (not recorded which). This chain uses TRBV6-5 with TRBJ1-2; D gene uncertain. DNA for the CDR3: TGTGCCAGCAGTCCAAACTCCGGGGGCTACACCTTC. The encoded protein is CASSPNSGGYTF.